Sequencing of this T cell receptor (beta chain) was carried out in a study of cytomegalovirus exposure and HLA in healthy donors. Study-wide context: According to later analysis, the same platform produced the approximately 130 validation and 666 first-cohort repertoires.

V lost 6 bases and J lost 3, with 15 bases in between. This CDR3 region has 15 residues. CDR1 is MDHEN and CDR2 is SYDVKM in the germline V gene. This clone was detected only a few times. Its matching antigen is unknown. Study observations and caveats: Per published reports, the classifier diagnosed cytomegalovirus status with high specificity and sensitivity.

Generated by immunoSEQ multiplex PCR, the TCRdb table keeps only in-frame clones and is missing some. The data show 100,000 to 150,000 clones, about 89% seen once. V is TRBV28 and J is TRBJ1-5, with a weak D call TRBD1 (5 bases). The origin of this receptor is a woman aged 18-29 years in good health and CMV-seronegative. The specimen sequenced was PBMCs. CDR3 nucleotides: TGTGCCAGCAGCCGATTAGGAGGGACCAATCAGCCCCAGCATTTT. It codes for CASSRLGGTNQPQHF. Based on the CDR3 plus reference TRBV28 and TRBJ1-5, the full variable domain is DVKVTQSSRYLVKRTGEKVFLECVQDMDHENMFWYRQDPGLGLRLIYFSYDVKMKEKGDIPEGYSVSREKKERFSLILESASTNQTSMYLCASSRLGGTNQPQHFGDGTRLSIL.